The rows below give T cell receptor beta chains drawn from one sample of a study of shared clonotypes between healthy human individuals. The repertoire was sequenced with immunoSEQ multiplex PCR; TCRdb's copy has only in-frame clones and lacks some. The sample carries about 1.9 million clones, 85% to 95% recorded once. Sequenced sample: naive CD8+ T cells from PBMCs. The source of these receptors is a man aged 18-30 years in good health. Some clones in this sample may be carry-over from other donors' samples. The CDR3 runs from the conserved cysteine through the conserved F or W. D genes are given only for firm matches. Size is stated for part of the rows, as once, few or many counts, or as a class when the clone is expanded.

NA,NA,TRBV10-2,TRBJ2-7,TGCGCCAGCAGTTTAAGGGCGGTGGGCGAGCAGTACTTC,CASSLRAVGEQYF
NA,TRBD2,TRBV7-9,TRBJ2-1,TGTGCCAGCAGCTTAGCTAGCGGGATTTTCGATGAGCAGTTCTTC,CASSLASGIFDEQFF
NA,NA,TRBV30,TRBJ2-7,TGTGCCTGGAGTTATGGTGCCGGTCGCGAGCAGTACTTC,CAWSYGAGREQYF
NA,NA,TRBV2,TRBJ2-1,TGTGCCAGCAGTGAACCCAGACTCACGAGCTCCTACAATGAGCAGTTCTTC,CASSEPRLTSSYNEQFF
NA,NA,TRBV11-2,TRBJ1-4,TGTGCCAGCAGCTTTGCAGGGATTAATGAAAAACTGTTTTTT,CASSFAGINEKLFF
NA,NA,TRBV28,TRBJ1-2,TGTGCCAGCAGTTTAAGGGGATCCTATGGCTACACCTTC,CASSLRGSYGYTF
NA,NA,TRBV13,TRBJ1-4,TGTGCCAGCAGCTCGGCCGGGCGTGGAGGAGTTGAAAAACTGTTTTTT,CASSSAGRGGVEKLFF
NA,NA,TRBV4-1,TRBJ2-1,TGCGCCAGCAGTATTGGGGTAGGGTCCTACAATGAGCAGTTCTTC,CASSIGVGSYNEQFF
NA,TRBD2,TRBV6-1,TRBJ2-1,TGTGCCAGCAGTGAAAGACTAGCGGGAGCAATCTCCTACAATGAGCAGTTCTTC,CASSERLAGAISYNEQFF
few,NA,TRBV5-1,TRBJ1-1,TGCGCCAGCAGCTTTTCCAGGGCGAATGAAGCTTTCTTT,CASSFSRANEAFF
NA,NA,TRBV9,TRBJ2-4,TGTGCCAGCAGCGTAGAAGGGAGGTCAAACATTCAGTACTTC,CASSVEGRSNIQYF